This T cell receptor (beta chain) was sequenced for a study of monozygotic twins with inflammatory bowel disease (dated by TCRdb to between 2018 and 2021). For context, the study as a whole: The full study comprised approximately 28 monozygotic twin pairs: nine German pairs (four IBD-concordant, five IBD-discordant) and 19 IBD-discordant Danish pairs. Disease-associated traits were sought mainly through comparisons between IBD patients and their genetically identical healthy co-twins within discordant pairs. Each individual had, on average, about 151 000 unique TCRalpha sequences and 181 000 unique TCRbeta sequences available for analysis. The research as a whole found: Repertoire similarity did not differ between concordant and discordant twins, possibly due to limited statistical power. Fewer clonotypes were shared with other individuals by IBD patients than by healthy twins, most markedly in patients showing signs of disease activity. No single strong signal or clonotype linked to IBD turned up in the results, so the idea that one exists was not supported. A decrease in TCRbeta repertoire diversity, as measured by inverse Simpson index, was observed in IBD patients compared with their healthy co-twins. Differing immunosuppressive treatments among patients may have added background noise and inter-individual variability to the repertoires. Distinction between different T cell subtypes could not be achieved in the analysis.

In the germline V gene, CDR1 corresponds to SGHVS and CDR2 to FQNEAQ. Measured from the cysteine to the phenylalanine, the CDR3 is 19 residues long. There is no recorded DNA. From each donor, an approximately 2.5 ml peripheral blood sample was collected into PAXgene tubes and kept at -80 degrees C. Total RNA was isolated from whole blood with the PAXgene blood miRNA kit on an automated QIAcube, without T cell sorting. Peripheral blood from monozygotic twin pairs concordant or discordant for inflammatory bowel disease was subjected to deep TCRalpha and TCRbeta repertoire profiling with unique molecular barcoding. For every twin pair, smoking habits were documented, and each individual was categorised as a current, former or never smoker. In regard to this clonotype: The specificity of this receptor is unknown.

The library was made by 5' RACE. The input for every TCR library was roughly 3,300 ng of total RNA. For each sample, cDNA synthesis with SMARTScribe reverse transcriptase was split into eight separate reactions. During cDNA synthesis, unique molecular identifiers containing a 6-nucleotide sample barcode were introduced by template switching. TCRalpha and TCRbeta cDNA was amplified in two nested PCRs of roughly 16 and 10 cycles, and bead purification was carried out after each PCR. Before amplification, cDNA was treated with uracil DNA-glycosylase and purified using the QIAquick PCR purification kit. The second PCR added Illumina TruSeq-compatible adapters along with sample-specific barcodes. TapeStation and Qubit were used to check library quality and concentration, and 5 ng of each library went into the pool. Sequencing of the pooled libraries was done on an Illumina HiSeq2500 single-index Rapid Run using custom sequencing primers and 2 x 100 bp reads. As for how the authors treated the data: MiGEC version 1.2.6 was used for UMI-based consensus assembly, which corrected PCR and sequencing errors. V(D)J alignment, clonotype assembly and CDR3 extraction were performed with MiXCR version 2.1.1. Gene usage, clonotype sharing and MAIT/NKT TCR abundance were normalised by analysing the top 1000, 10 000 and 20 000 clonotypes per sample. After downsampling to 27 000 UMIs, diversity was calculated as the inverse Simpson index using the vegan R package. Paired Mann-Whitney U tests were applied to discordant twin pairs, with Benjamini-Hochberg correction for multiple testing. After TCRdb reprocessed the reads, each CDR3 protein sequence was kept as one row, without DNA. The V and J calls were determined by TCRdb, not by the authors. The table for this sample lists roughly 300,000 distinct CDR3 sequences. The ten largest clones take up over 5% of the sample.

The clonotype was recovered from a human donor with ulcerative colitis or Crohn's disease, or a healthy co-twin of an affected twin (not recorded which). Sample: blood. The chain is encoded by TRBV7-8 joined to TRBJ2-1; TCRdb lists TRBD1, though no DNA is available to test this call. The CDR3: CASSSRWTGWEVVHNEQFF.